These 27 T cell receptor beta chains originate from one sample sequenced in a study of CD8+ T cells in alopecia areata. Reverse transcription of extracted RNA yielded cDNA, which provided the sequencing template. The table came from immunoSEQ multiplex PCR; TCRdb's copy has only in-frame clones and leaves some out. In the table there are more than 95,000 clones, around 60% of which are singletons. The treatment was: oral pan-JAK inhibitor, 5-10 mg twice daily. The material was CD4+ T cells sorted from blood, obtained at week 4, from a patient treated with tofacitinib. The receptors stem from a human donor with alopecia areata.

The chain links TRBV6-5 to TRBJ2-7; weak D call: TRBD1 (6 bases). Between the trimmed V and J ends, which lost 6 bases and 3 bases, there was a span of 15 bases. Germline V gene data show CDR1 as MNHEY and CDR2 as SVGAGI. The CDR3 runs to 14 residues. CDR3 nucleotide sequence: TGTGCCAGCAGATTGTCAGGGGCGATCTACGAGCAGTACTTC. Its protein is CASRLSGAIYEQYF.

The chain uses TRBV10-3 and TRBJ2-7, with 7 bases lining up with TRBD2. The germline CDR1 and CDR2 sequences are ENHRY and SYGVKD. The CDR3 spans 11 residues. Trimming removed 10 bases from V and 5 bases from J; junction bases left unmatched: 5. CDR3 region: CATHAGDEQYF. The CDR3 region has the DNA TGTGCCACCCATGCGGGGGACGAGCAGTACTTC.

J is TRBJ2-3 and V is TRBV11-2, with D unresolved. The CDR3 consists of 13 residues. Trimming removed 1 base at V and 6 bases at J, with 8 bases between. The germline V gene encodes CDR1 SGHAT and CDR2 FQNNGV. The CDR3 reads CASSLAMMDTQYF. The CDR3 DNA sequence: TGTGCCAGCAGCTTAGCGATGATGGATACGCAGTATTTT. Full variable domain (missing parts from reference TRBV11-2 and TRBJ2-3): EAGVAQSPRYKIIEKRQSVAFWCNPISGHATLYWYQQILGQGPKLLIQFQNNGVVDDSQLPKDRFSAERLKGVDSTLKIQPAKLEDSAVYLCASSLAMMDTQYFGPGTRLTVL.

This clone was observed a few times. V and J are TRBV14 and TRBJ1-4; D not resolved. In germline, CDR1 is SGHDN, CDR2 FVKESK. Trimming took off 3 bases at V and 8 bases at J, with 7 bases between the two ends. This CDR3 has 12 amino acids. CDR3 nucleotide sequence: TGTGCCAGCAGCCACACCAAGGAAAAACTGTTTTTT. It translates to CASSHTKEKLFF.

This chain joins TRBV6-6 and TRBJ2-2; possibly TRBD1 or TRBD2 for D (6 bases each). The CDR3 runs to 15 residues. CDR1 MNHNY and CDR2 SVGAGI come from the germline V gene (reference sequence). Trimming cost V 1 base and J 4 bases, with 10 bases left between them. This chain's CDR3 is CASSYLGGGTGELFF. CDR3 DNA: TGTGCCAGCAGTTACTTAGGAGGGGGCACCGGGGAGCTGTTTTTT.

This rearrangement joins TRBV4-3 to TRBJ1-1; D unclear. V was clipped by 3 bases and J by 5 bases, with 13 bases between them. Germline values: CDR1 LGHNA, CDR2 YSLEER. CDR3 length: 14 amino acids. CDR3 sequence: CASSHPRARTEAFF. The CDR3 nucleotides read TGCGCCAGCAGCCATCCAAGGGCGAGGACTGAAGCTTTCTTT.

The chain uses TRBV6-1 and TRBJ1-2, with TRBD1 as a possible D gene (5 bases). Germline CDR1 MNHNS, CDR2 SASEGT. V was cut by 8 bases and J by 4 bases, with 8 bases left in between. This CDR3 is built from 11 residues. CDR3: CASAQGYGYTF. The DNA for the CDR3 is TGTGCCAGCGCGCAGGGCTATGGCTACACCTTC.

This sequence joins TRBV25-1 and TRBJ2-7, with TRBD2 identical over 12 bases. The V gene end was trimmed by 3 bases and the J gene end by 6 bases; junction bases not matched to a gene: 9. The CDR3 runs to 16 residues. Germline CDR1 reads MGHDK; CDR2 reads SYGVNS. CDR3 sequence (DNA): TGTGCCAGCAGTGACCTGACTAGCGGGAGTGTTGGCGAGCAGTACTTC. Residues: CASSDLTSGSVGEQYF.

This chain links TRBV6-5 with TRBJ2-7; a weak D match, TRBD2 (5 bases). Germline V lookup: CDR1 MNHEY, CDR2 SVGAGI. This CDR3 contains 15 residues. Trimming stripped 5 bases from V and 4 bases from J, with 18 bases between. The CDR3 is CASSHDNPTGYEQYF. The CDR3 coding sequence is TGTGCCAGCAGTCACGATAATCCGACGGGATACGAGCAGTACTTC.

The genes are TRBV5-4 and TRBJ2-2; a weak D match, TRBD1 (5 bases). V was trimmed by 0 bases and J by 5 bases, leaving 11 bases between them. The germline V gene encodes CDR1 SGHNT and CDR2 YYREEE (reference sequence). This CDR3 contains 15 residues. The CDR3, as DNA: TGTGCCAGCAGCTTGGAGCAGGGCCGAACCGGGGAGCTGTTTTTT. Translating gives CASSLEQGRTGELFF.

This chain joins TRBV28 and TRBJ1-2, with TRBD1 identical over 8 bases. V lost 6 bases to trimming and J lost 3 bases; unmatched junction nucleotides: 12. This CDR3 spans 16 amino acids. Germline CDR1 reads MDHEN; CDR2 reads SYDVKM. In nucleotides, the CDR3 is TGTGCCAGCAGCCGTATGGTCGGGACAGGAGACTATGGCTACACCTTC. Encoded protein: CASSRMVGTGDYGYTF.

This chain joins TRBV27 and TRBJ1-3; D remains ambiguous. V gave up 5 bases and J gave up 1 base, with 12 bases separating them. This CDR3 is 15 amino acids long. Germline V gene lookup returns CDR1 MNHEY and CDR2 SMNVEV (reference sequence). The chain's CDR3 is CASSPSSWSGNTIYF. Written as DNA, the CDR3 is TGTGCCAGCAGTCCCTCCTCGTGGTCTGGAAACACCATATATTTT.

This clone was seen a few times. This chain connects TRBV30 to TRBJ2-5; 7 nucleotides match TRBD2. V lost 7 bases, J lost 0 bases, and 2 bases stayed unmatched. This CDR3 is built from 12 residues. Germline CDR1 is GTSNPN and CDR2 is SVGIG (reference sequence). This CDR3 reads CAFSGYQETQYF. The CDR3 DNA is TGTGCCTTTAGCGGGTACCAAGAGACCCAGTACTTC.

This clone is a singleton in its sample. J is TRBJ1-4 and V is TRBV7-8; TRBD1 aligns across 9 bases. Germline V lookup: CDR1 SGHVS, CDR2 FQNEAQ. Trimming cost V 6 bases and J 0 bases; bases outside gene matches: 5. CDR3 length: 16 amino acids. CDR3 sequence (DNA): TGTGCCAGCAGACGGGACAGGGCGTCAACTAATGAAAAACTGTTTTTT. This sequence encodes CASRRDRASTNEKLFF.

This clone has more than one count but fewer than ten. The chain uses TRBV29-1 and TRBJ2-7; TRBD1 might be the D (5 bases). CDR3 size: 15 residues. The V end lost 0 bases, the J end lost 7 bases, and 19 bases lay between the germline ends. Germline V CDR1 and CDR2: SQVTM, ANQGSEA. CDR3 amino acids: CSVEDMAGQTREQYF. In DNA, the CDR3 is TGCAGCGTTGAAGATATGGCAGGGCAAACTCGGGAGCAGTACTTC.

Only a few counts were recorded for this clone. The CDR3 reads CASSLGIGSYEQYF. In nucleotides, the CDR3 is TGTGCCAGCAGCTTAGGAATAGGCTCCTACGAGCAGTACTTC. The chain links TRBV7-2 to TRBJ2-7; no clear D. Germline CDR1 SGHTA, CDR2 FQGNSA. This CDR3 comprises 14 residues. Deletions cut 1 base from V and 0 bases from J, with 7 bases between.

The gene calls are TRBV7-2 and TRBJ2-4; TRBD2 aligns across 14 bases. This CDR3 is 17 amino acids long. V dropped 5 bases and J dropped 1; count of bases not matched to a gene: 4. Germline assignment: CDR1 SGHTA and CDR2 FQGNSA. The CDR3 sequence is CASSTGTSGSAKNIQYF. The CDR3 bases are TGTGCCAGCAGCACCGGGACTAGCGGGAGTGCCAAAAACATTCAGTACTTC.

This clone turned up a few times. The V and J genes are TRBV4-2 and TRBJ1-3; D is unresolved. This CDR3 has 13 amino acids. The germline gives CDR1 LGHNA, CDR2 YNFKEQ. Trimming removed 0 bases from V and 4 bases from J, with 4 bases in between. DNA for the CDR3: TGTGCCAGCAGCCAAGATGTGGGAAACACCATATATTTT. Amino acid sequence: CASSQDVGNTIYF.

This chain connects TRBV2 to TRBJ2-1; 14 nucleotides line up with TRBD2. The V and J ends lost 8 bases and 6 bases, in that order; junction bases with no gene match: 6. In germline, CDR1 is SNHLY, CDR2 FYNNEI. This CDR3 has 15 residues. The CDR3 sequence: CASLGLAGGGNEQFF. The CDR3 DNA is TGTGCCAGCTTAGGACTAGCGGGAGGAGGCAATGAGCAGTTCTTC.

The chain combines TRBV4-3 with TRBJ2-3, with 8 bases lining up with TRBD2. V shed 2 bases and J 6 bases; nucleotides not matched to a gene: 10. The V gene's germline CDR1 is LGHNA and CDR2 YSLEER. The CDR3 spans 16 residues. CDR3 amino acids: CASSQKGGLVGDTQYF. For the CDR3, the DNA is TGCGCCAGCAGCCAAAAGGGGGGACTAGTCGGGGATACGCAGTATTTT.

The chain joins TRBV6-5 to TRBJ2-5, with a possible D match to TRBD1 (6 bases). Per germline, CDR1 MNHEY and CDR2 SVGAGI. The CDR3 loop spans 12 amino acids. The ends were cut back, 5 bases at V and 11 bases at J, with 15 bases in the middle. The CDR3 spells CASSQGPWEQYF. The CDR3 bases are TGTGCCAGCAGTCAGGGGCCTTGGGAGCAGTACTTC.

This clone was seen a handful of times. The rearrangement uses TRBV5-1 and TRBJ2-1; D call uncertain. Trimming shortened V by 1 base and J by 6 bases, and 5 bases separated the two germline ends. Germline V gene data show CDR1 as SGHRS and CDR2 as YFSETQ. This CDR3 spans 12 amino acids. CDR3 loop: CASSLSSNEQFF. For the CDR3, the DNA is TGCGCCAGCAGCTTGTCTAGCAATGAGCAGTTCTTC.

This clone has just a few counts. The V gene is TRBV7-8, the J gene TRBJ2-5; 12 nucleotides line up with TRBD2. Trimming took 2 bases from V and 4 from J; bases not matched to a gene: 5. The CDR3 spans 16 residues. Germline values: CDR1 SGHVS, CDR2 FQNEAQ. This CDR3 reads CASSLPSGRAAETQYF. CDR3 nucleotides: TGTGCCAGCAGCTTACCTAGCGGGAGGGCCGCAGAGACCCAGTACTTC.

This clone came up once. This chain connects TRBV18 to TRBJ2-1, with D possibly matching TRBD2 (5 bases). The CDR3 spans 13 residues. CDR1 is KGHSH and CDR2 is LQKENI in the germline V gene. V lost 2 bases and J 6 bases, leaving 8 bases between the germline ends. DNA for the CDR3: TGTGCCAGCTCACCATTGGCGGGCAATGAGCAGTTCTTC. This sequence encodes CASSPLAGNEQFF.

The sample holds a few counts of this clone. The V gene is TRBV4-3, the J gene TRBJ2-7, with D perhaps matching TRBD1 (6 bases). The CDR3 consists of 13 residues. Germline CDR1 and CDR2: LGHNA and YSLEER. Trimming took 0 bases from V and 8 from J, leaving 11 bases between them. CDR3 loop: CASSQDLQGQQYF. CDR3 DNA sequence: TGCGCCAGCAGCCAAGACCTGCAGGGGCAGCAGTACTTC.

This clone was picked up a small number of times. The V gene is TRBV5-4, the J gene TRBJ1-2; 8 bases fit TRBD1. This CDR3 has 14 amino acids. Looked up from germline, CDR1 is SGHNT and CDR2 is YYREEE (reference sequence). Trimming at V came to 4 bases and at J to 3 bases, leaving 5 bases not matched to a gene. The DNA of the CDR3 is TGTGCCAGCAGCGTGGACAGGGAACACTATGGCTACACCTTC. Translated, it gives CASSVDREHYGYTF.

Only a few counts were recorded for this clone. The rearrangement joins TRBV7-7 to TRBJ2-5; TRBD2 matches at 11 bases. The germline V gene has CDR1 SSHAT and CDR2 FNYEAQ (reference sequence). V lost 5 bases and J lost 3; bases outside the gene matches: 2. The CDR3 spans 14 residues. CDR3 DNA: TGTGCCAGCAGCGAACTAGCGGGGGAAGAGACCCAGTACTTC. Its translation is CASSELAGEETQYF.